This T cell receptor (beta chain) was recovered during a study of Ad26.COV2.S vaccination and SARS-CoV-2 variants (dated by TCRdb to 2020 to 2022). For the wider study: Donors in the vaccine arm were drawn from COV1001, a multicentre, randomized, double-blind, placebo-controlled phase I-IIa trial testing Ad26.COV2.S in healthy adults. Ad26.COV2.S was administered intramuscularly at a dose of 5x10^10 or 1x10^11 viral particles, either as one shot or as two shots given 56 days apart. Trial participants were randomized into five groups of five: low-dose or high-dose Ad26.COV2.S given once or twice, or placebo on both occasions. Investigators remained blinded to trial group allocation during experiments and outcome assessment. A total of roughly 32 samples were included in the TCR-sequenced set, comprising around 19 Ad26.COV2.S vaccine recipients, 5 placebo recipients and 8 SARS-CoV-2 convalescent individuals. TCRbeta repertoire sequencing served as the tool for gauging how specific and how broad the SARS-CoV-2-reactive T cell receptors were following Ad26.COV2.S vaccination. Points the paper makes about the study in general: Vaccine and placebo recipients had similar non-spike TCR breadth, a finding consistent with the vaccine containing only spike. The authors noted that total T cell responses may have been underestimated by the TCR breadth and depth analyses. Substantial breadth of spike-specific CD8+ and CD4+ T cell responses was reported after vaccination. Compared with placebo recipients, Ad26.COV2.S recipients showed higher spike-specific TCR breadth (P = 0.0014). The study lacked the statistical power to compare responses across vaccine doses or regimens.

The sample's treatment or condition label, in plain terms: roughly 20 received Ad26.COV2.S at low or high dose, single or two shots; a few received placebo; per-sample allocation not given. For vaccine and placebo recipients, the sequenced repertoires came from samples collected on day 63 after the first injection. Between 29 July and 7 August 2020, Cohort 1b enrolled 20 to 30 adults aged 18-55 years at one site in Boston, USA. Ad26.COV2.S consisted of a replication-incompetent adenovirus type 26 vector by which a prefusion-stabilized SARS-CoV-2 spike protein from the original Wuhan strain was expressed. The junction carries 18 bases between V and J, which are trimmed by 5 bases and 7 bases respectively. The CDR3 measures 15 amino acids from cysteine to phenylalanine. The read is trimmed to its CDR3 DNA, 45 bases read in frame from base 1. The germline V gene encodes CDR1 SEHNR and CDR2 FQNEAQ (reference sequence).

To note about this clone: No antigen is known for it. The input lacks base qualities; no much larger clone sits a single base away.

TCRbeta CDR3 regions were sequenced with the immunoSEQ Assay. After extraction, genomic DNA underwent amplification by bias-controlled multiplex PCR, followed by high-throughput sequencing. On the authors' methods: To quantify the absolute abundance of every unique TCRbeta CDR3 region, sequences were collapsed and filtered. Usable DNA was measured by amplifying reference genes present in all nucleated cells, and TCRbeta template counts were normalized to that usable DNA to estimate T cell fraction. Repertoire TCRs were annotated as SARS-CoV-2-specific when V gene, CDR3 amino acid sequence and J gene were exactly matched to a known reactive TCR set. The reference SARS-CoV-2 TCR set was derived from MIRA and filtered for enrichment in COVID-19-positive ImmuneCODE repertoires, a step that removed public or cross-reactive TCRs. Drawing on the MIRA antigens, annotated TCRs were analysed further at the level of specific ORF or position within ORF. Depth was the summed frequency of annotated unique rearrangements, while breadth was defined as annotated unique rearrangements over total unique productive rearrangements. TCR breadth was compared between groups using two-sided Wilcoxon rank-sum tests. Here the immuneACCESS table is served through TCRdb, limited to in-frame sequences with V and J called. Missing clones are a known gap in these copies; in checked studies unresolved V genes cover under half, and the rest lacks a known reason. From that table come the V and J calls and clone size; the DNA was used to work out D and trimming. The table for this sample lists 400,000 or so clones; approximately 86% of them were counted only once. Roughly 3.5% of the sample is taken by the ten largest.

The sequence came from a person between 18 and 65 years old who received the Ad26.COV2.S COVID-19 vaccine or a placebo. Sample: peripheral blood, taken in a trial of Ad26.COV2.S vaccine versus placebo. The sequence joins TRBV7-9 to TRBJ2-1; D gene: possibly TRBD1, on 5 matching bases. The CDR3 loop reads CASSQGPTLANEQFF. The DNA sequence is TGTGCCAGCAGCCAGGGCCCAACTCTCGCAAATGAGCAGTTCTTC.